What follows are 3 T cell receptor beta chains derived from one specimen sequenced in a study of T-cell memory formation after mild COVID-19. TCRdb re-called the 5' RACE reads with MiXCR, one entry per CDR3 protein. The data show 470,000 or so distinct CDR3 sequences, about 20% seen once. Input material: PBMCs or a T cell subset sorted from them (not recorded which). These receptors originate from an adult woman who had mild COVID-19 (a few samples of this study predate the infection). Cell type and time point are not known.

This chain connects TRBV20-1 to TRBJ2-5; 14 bases match TRBD2. The CDR3 extends over 16 amino acids. The V gene's germline CDR1 is DFQATT and CDR2 SNEGSKA (reference sequence). Trimming took 6 bases from V and 7 from J; bases not matched to a gene: 13. CDR3 coding DNA: TGCAGTGCCCCCGGACTAGCGGGAGGAGACGTTGGGACCCAGTACTTC. It yields the protein CSAPGLAGGDVGTQYF.

This chain uses TRBV30 with TRBJ2-2; D remains ambiguous. CDR3 length: 14 amino acids. Germline CDR1 reads GTSNPN; CDR2 reads SVGIG (reference sequence). V was cut by 7 bases and J by 2 bases, with 14 bases left in between. The chain's CDR3 is CAYSDTVNTGELFF. As DNA, the CDR3 is TGTGCCTATTCTGATACGGTAAACACCGGGGAGCTGTTTTTT.

This clonotype appeared a few times. V usage is TRBV12-3 or TRBV12-4 and J usage is TRBJ2-3, with TRBD2 matching 9 bases. This CDR3 contains 17 residues. V gave up 8 bases and J gave up 0 bases; unmatched junction bases: 12. CDR3 amino acids: CASLSFLAGVSTDTQYF. CDR3 DNA sequence: TGTGCCAGCCTCAGTTTCTTAGCGGGAGTGAGCACAGATACGCAGTATTTT.